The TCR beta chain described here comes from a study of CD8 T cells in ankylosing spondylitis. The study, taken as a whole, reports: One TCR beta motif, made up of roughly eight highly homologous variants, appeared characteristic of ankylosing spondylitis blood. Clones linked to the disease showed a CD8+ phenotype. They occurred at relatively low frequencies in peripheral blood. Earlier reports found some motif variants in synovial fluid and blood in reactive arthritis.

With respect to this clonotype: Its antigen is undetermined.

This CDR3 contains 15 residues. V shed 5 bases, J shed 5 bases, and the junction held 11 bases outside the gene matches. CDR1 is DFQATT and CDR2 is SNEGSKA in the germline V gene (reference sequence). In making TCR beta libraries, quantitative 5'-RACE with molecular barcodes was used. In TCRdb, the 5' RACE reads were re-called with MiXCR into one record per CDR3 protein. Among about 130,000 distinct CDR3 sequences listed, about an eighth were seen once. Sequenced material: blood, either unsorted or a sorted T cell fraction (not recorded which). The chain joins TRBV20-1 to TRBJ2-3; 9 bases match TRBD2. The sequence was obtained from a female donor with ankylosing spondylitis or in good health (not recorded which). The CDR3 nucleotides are TGCAGTGCTGGTAGTGGCGGGGGGGTCCTAGATACGCAGTATTTT. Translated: CSAGSGGGVLDTQYF.